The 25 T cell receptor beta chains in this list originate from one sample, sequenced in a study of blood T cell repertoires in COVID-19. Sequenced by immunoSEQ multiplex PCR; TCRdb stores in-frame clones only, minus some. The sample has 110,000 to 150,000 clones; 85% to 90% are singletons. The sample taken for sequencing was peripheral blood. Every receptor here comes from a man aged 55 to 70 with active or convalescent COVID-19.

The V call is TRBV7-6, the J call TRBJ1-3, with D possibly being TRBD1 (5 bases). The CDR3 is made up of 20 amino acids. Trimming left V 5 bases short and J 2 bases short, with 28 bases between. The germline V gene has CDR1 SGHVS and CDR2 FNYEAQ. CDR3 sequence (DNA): TGTGCCAGCAGCCCAACTCCCCCAGAATCCAAAGGGGCGGCTGGAAACACCATATATTTT. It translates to CASSPTPPESKGAAGNTIYF.

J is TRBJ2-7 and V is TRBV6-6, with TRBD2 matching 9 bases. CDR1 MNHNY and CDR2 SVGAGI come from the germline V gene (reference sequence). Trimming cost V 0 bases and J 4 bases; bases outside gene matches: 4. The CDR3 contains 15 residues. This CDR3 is CASSYSNSGSYEQYF. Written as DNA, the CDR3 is TGTGCCAGCAGTTACTCGAATAGCGGGAGTTACGAGCAGTACTTC.

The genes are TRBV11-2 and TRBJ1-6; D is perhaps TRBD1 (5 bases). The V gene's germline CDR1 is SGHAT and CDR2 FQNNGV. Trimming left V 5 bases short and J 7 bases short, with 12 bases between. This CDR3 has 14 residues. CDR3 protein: CASSSAAGNSPLHF. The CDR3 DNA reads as TGTGCCAGCAGCAGCGCGGCAGGGAATTCACCCCTCCACTTT.

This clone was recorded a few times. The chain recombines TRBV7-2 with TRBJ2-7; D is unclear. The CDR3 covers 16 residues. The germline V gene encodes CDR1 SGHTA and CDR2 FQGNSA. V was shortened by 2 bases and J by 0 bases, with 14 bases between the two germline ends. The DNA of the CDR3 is TGTGCCAGCAGCTTACGCCCCTTCCTGAGCTCCTACGAGCAGTACTTC. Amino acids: CASSLRPFLSSYEQYF.

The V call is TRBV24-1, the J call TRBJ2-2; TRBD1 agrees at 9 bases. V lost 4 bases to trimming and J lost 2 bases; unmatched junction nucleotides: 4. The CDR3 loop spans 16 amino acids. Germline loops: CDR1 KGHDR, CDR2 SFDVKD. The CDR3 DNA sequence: TGTGCCACCAGTGAAGGGGGACAGGGAAACACCGGGGAGCTGTTTTTT. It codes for CATSEGGQGNTGELFF.

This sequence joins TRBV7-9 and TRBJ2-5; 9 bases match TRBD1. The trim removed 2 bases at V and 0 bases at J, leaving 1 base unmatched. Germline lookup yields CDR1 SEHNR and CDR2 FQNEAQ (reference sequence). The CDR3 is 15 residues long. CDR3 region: CASSLWTGDQETQYF. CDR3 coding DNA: TGTGCCAGCAGCTTATGGACAGGGGACCAAGAGACCCAGTACTTC.

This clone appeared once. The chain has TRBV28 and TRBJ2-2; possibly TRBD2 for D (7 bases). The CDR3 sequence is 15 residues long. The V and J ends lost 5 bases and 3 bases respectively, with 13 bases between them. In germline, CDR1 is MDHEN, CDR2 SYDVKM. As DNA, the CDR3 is TGTGCCAGCAGTCGGGGGGCCCAGCACACCGGGGAGCTGTTTTTT. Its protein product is CASSRGAQHTGELFF.

CDR3: CATREDRSTTEAFF. The CDR3 nucleotides are TGTGCCACCAGGGAGGACAGATCGACCACTGAAGCTTTCTTT. This chain connects TRBV6-5 to TRBJ1-1, with D maybe TRBD1 (6 bases). Trimming left V 10 bases short and J 4 bases short, with 19 bases between. The length of the CDR3 is 14 residues. The germline V gene encodes CDR1 MNHEY and CDR2 SVGAGI.

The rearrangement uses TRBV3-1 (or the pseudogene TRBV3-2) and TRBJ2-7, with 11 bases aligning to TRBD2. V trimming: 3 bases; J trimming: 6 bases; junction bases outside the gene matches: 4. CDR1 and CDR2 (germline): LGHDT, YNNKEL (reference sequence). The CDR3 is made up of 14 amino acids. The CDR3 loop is CASSQLAGGGEQYF. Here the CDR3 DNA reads TGTGCCAGCAGCCAGCTAGCGGGAGGTGGCGAGCAGTACTTC.

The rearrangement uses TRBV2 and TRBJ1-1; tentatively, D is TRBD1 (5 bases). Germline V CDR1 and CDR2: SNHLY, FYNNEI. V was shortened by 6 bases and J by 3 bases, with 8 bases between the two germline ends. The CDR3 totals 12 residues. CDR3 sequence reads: CASSRAYTEAFF. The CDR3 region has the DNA TGTGCCAGCAGCAGGGCGTACACTGAAGCTTTCTTT.

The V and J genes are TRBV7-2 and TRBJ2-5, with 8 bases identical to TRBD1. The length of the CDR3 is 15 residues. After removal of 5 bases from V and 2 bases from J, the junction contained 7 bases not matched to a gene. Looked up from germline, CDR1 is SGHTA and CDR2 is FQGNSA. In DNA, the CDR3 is TGTGCCAGCAGCGCCCGACAGGGGTATCAAGAGACCCAGTACTTC. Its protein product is CASSARQGYQETQYF.

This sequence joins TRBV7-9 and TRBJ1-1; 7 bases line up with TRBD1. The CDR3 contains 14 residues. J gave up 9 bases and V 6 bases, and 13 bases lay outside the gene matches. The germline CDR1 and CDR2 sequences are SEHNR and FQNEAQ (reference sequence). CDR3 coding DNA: TGTGCCAGCAGGCCGTTTCTTGGACAGGATAAAGCTTTCTTT. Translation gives CASRPFLGQDKAFF.

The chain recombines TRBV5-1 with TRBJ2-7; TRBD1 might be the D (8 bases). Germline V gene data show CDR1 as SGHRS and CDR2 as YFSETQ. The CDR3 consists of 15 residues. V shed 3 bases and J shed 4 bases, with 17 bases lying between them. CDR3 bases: TGCGCCAGCAGCTGGGGGGGACAGGCGGCATACGAGCAGTACTTC. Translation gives CASSWGGQAAYEQYF.

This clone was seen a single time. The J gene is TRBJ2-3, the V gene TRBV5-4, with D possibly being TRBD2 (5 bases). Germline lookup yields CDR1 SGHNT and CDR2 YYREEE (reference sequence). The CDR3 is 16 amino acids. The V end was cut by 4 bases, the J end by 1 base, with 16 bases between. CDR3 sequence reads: CASSLKQRRGTDTQYF. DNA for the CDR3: TGTGCCAGCAGCCTTAAACAAAGGCGGGGCACAGATACGCAGTATTTT.

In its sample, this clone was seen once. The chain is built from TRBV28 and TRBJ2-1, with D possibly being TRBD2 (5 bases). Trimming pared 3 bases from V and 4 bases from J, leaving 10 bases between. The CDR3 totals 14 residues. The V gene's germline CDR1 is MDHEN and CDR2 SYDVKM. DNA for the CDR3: TGTGCCAGCAGTTTGAGGGATAGTTACAATGAGCAGTTCTTC. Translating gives CASSLRDSYNEQFF.

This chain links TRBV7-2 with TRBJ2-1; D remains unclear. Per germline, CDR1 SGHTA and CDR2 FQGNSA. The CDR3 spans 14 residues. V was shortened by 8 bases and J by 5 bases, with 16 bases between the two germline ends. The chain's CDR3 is CASENRRGDNEQFF. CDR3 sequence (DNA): TGTGCCAGCGAGAACCGGAGAGGTGACAATGAGCAGTTCTTC. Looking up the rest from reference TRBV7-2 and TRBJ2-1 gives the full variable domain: GAGVSQSPSNKVTEKGKDVELRCDPISGHTALYWYRQSLGQGLEFLIYFQGNSAPDKSGLPSDRFSAERTGGSVSTLTIQRTQQEDSAVYLCASENRRGDNEQFFGPGTRLTVL.

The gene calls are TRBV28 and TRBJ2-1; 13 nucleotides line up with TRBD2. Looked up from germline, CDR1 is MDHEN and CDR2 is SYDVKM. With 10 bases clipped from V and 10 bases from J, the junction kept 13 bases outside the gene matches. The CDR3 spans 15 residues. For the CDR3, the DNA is TGTGCCACTTCTACCCTACTAGCGGGGGGGCAGGAGCAGTTCTTC. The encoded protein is CATSTLLAGGQEQFF.

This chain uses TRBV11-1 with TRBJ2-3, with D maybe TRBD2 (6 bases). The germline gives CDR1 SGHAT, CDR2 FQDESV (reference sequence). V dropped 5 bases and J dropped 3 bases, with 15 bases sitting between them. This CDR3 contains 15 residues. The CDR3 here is CASSLTGVWTDTQYF. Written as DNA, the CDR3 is TGTGCCAGCAGCCTGACGGGGGTGTGGACAGATACGCAGTATTTT.

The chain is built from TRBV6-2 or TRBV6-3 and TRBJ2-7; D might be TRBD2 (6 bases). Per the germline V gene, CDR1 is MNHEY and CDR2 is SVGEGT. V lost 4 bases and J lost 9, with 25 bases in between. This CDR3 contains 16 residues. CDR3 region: CASSSPARGVVQGQYF. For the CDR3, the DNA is TGTGCCAGCAGTTCGCCGGCCCGCGGGGTGGTCCAGGGGCAGTACTTC.

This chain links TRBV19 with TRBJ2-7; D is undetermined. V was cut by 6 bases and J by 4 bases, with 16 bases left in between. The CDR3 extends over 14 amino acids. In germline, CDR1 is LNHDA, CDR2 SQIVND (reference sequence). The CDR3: CASSRYEQKYEQYF. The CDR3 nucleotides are TGTGCCAGTAGCCGCTACGAACAGAAATACGAGCAGTACTTC.

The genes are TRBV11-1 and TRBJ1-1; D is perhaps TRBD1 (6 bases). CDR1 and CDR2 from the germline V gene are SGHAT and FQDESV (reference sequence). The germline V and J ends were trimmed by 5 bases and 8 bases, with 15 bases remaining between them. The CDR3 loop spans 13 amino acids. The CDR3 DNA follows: TGTGCCAGCAGCCAAAATATTGGGACAGAAGCTTTCTTT. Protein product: CASSQNIGTEAFF.

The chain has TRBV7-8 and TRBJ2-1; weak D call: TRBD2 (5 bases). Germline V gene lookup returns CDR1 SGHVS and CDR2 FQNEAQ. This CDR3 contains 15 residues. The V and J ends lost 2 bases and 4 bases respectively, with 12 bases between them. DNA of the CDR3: TGTGCCAGCAGCTTAATTGGACTCGAGTACAATGAGCAGTTCTTC. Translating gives CASSLIGLEYNEQFF.

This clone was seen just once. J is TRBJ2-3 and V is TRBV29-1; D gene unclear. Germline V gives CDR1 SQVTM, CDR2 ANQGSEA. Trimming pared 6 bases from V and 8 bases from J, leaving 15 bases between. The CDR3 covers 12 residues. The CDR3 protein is CSVGSEPRTQYF. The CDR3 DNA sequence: TGCAGCGTCGGGTCGGAGCCTCGTACGCAGTATTTT.

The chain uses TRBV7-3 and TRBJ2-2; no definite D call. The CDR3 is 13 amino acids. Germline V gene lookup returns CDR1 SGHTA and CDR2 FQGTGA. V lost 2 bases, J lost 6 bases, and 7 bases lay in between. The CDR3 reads CASSLDGSGELFF. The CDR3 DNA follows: TGTGCCAGCAGCTTAGATGGCTCCGGGGAGCTGTTTTTT.

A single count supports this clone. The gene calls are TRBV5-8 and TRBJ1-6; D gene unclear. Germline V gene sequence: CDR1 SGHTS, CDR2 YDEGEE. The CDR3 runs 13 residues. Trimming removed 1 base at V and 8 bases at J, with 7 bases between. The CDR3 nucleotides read TGTGCCAGCAGCTTGATACAGTATTCACCCCTCCACTTT. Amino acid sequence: CASSLIQYSPLHF.